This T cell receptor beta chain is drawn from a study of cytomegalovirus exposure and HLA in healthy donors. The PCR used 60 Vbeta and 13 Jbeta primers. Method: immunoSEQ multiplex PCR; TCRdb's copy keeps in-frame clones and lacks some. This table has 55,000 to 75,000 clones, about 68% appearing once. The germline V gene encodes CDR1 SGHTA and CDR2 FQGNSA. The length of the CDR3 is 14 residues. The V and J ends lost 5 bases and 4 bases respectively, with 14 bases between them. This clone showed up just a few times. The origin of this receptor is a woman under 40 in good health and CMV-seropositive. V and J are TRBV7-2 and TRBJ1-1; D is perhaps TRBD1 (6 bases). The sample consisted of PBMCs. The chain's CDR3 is CASSQSRGSTEAFF. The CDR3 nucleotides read TGTGCCAGCAGCCAATCCAGGGGAAGCACTGAAGCTTTCTTT. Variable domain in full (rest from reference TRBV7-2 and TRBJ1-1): GAGVSQSPSNKVTEKGKDVELRCDPISGHTALYWYRQSLGQGLEFLIYFQGNSAPDKSGLPSDRFSAERTGGSVSTLTIQRTQQEDSAVYLCASSQSRGSTEAFFGQGTRLTVV.